A single T cell receptor beta chain is shown here with its context. As yet, its antigen is unknown. Produced via immunoSEQ multiplex PCR; TCRdb's table is partial and in-frame only. The profile shows about 43,000 clones, about 65% of them singletons. This sample was taken from a study of PD-1 blockade in classical Hodgkin lymphoma. Overall study results and limits: Complete responders showed a baseline diversity that resembled the diversity of newly diagnosed patients. Some patients started nivolumab under 1 year after ASCT, and they were excluded. By C4D1, CD4+ diversity increased significantly, especially in complete responders. Factors driving the repertoire differences, possibly disease activity or prior therapy, remain undefined.

The CDR3 is 17 residues long. The V gene lost 3 bases and the J gene lost 4 bases, with 19 bases spanning the gap. Per germline, CDR1 PRHDT and CDR2 FYEKMQ (reference sequence). Each patient relapsed following autologous stem cell transplantation, and prior brentuximab vedotin exposure differed. The TCR sequence derives from a human donor with classical Hodgkin lymphoma. This chain joins TRBV13 and TRBJ2-1; a weak D match, TRBD2 (5 bases). The input for sequencing was peripheral blood mononuclear cells (PBMCs), taken before the second cycle of nivolumab. The CDR3 sequence: CASSFDISGQLYNEQFF. CDR3 coding DNA: TGTGCCAGCAGCTTCGACATAAGCGGTCAGCTTTACAATGAGCAGTTCTTC. Variable domain in full (rest from reference TRBV13 and TRBJ2-1): AAGVIQSPRHLIKEKRETATLKCYPIPRHDTVYWYQQGPGQDPQFLISFYEKMQSDKGSIPDRFSAQQFSDYHSELNMSSLELGDSALYFCASSFDISGQLYNEQFFGPGTRLTVL.